The clone carrying this TCR beta chain was detected only once. The antigen remains unidentified. Sequencing was at deep level. Using immunoSEQ multiplex PCR, the repertoire was profiled, and TCRdb retains in-frame clones only, with some absent. The sample lists around 1,900,000 clones, just over 90% occurring once. CD8 cells regarded as naive lacked CD45RO, were positively chosen for CCR7, and omitted terminally differentiated effector memory CD45RA+ cells. This CDR3 has 17 residues. Germline V gives CDR1 SGHDN, CDR2 FVKESK. V lost 3 bases and J 0 bases, leaving 18 bases between the germline ends. This entry comes from a study of shared clonotypes between healthy human individuals. Across the study: Three men and a couple of women, aged 18 to 49, were donors.

Findings of the study overall: In general, naive subsets displayed greater estimated richness than memory subsets did.

The J gene is TRBJ2-7, the V gene TRBV14; D is possibly TRBD1 or TRBD2 (5 bases each). This sequence was found in a man younger than 30 in good health. Some clones in this sample may be carry-over from other donors' samples. The material sequenced was naive CD8+ T cells from PBMCs. The CDR3 loop reads CASSQGVGAARSYEQYF. The CDR3 bases are TGTGCCAGCAGCCAGGGGGTTGGGGCGGCTCGCTCCTACGAGCAGTACTTC.